This T cell receptor (beta chain) was sequenced for a study of metastatic and nonmetastatic thyroid tumors. Thyroid surgery was performed in patients who had received no treatment beforehand. TCRdb re-called the PCR reads through MiXCR. The repertoire includes 16,000 or so clones, around 24% of them detected once, and roughly an eighth sits in the top ten. Overall study findings and caveats: According to reports, the diversity of TCR beta was significantly higher in malignant thyroid tumors than in benign nodules, and this held in both blood and tumor samples.

The CDR3 is made up of 14 amino acids. The germline CDR1 and CDR2 sequences are MNHEY and SVGEGT. The V gene end was trimmed by 5 bases and the J gene end by 3 bases; junction bases not matched to a gene: 4. A word on this clone: What it binds is not known.

The sample consisted of tumor tissue. The clonotype comes from a male donor with papillary thyroid cancer or a benign thyroid nodule (not recorded which). Some clones in this sample may be carry-over from other donors' samples. The rearrangement uses TRBV6-2 or TRBV6-3 and TRBJ2-7, with TRBD2 matching over 10 bases. CDR3 bases: TGTGCCAGCAGTGCCGCTAGCGGGGGCTACGAGCAGTACTTC. Translation gives CASSAASGGYEQYF.